These 21 T cell receptor beta chains came from one sample sequenced in a study of blood T cells in healthy people across ages. A second PCR, run for roughly 7 to 11 cycles, used a sample-barcoded 5' primer plus a J-beta primer mix. TCRdb analysed the 5' RACE reads with MiXCR anew, one entry per CDR3 protein. Of a few hundred thousand distinct CDR3 sequences in the sample, about 25% were seen once. Sequenced material: blood. Receptor source: a woman aged 70 to 79 in good health.

This clonotype appeared many times. J is TRBJ1-2 and V is TRBV10-3; TRBD1 matches at 7 bases. The CDR3 is 14 residues long. Trimming removed 6 bases from V and 7 bases from J; junction bases left unmatched: 11. Germline V gene data show CDR1 as ENHRY and CDR2 as SYGVKD. Here the CDR3 reads CAIRGTVTVGGYTF. The CDR3 DNA reads as TGTGCCATCAGGGGGACAGTAACAGTCGGTGGCTACACCTTC.

Only a few counts were recorded for this clonotype. The chain has TRBV6-2 or TRBV6-3 and TRBJ2-5; 7 positions agree with TRBD2. CDR3 length: 13 residues. Germline values: CDR1 MNHEY, CDR2 SVGEGT. J lost 0 bases, V lost 6 bases, and 1 base had no gene match. The CDR3 DNA follows: TGTGCCAGCAGAGGGACTAACCAAGAGACCCAGTACTTC. Protein: CASRGTNQETQYF.

The genes are TRBV29-1 and TRBJ2-3; D ambiguous. V lost 4 bases to trimming and J lost 0 bases, with 8 bases between them. The CDR3 is 13 residues long. Germline CDR1 is SQVTM and CDR2 is ANQGSEA. In DNA, the CDR3 is TGCAGCGTTGGTGGCAGCAGCACAGATACGCAGTATTTT. It encodes CSVGGSSTDTQYF.

The chain uses TRBV20-1 and TRBJ2-5; D is perhaps TRBD2 (5 bases). The J call may be mistaken, given a closer DNA end match to TRBJ2-7. Germline values: CDR1 DFQATT, CDR2 SNEGSKA (reference sequence). The CDR3 is 13 amino acids. The CDR3 sequence: CSAFDGGSYEQYF. Written as DNA, the CDR3 is TGCAGTGCTTTCGACGGAGGATCCTACGAGCAGTACTTC.

This chain's CDR3 is CASSPWTGGTGNTIYF. Written as DNA, the CDR3 is TGTGCCAGCAGCCCATGGACAGGGGGCACTGGAAACACCATATATTTT. J is TRBJ1-3 and V is TRBV7-2, with TRBD1 matching over 11 bases. The CDR3 is 16 amino acids. Germline CDR1 and CDR2: SGHTA and FQGNSA. The J segment lost 2 bases and the V segment lost 5 bases, leaving 5 bases of the junction unmatched.

This clonotype was counted between two and nine times. The genes are TRBV5-4 and TRBJ2-5; 8 nucleotides align to TRBD2. The CDR3 contains 15 residues. Germline V gene lookup returns CDR1 SGHNT and CDR2 YYREEE (reference sequence). V gave up 4 bases and J gave up 0 bases; unmatched junction bases: 5. The CDR3 DNA reads as TGTGCCAGCAGCCTCGGCGGGGGGAACCAAGAGACCCAGTACTTC. Translation: CASSLGGGNQETQYF.

The CDR3 DNA sequence: TGTGCCAGCAGCCGGGGGCCTGGGGACTACACCTTC. Amino acids: CASSRGPGDYTF. The chain couples TRBV5-6 to TRBJ1-2; possibly TRBD1 for D (6 bases). Germline V gene lookup returns CDR1 SGHDT and CDR2 YYEEEE. The V end was cut by 4 bases, the J end by 10 bases, with 14 bases between. The length of the CDR3 is 12 residues.

This clonotype was observed a handful of times. The chain uses TRBV12-3 or TRBV12-4 and TRBJ2-7, with TRBD1 matching over 9 bases. V lost 6 bases to trimming and J lost 3 bases; unmatched junction nucleotides: 9. This CDR3 is built from 15 residues. The CDR3: CASSYRGLKNYEQYF. The CDR3 region has the DNA TGTGCCAGCAGCTACAGGGGGCTGAAGAACTACGAGCAGTACTTC.

The table lists this clonotype with a few counts. The chain couples TRBV4-2 to TRBJ2-7; D ambiguous. The V gene lost 0 bases and the J gene lost 1 base, with 13 bases spanning the gap. Germline V lookup: CDR1 LGHNA, CDR2 YNFKEQ. The CDR3 has 16 residues. CDR3 DNA: TGTGCCAGCAGCCAAGATGAAATCGGCGGATCCTACGAGCAGTACTTC. Its protein product is CASSQDEIGGSYEQYF.

This clonotype was recorded a few times. For the CDR3, the DNA is TGCAGTGCTAGAGATGAAAAACTGTTTTTT. Translating gives CSARDEKLFF. The chain is built from TRBV20-1 and TRBJ1-4; D gene uncertain. This CDR3 has 10 amino acids. Germline V lookup: CDR1 DFQATT, CDR2 SNEGSKA (reference sequence). Trimming stripped 0 bases from V and 7 bases from J, with 0 bases between.

This clonotype was seen only a few times. The rearrangement uses TRBV10-2 and TRBJ1-6; D unresolved. This CDR3 has 14 amino acids. Germline values: CDR1 WSHSY, CDR2 SAAADI. V was clipped by 3 bases and J by 5 bases, with 8 bases between them. Here the CDR3 reads CASSEGFDNSPLHF. CDR3 sequence (DNA): TGCGCCAGCAGTGAAGGGTTTGATAATTCACCCCTCCACTTT.

The chain couples TRBV20-1 to TRBJ2-3; D is possibly TRBD2 (5 bases). The ends were cut back, 0 bases at V and 1 base at J, with 17 bases in the middle. The germline CDR1 and CDR2 sequences are DFQATT and SNEGSKA (reference sequence). The CDR3 is 17 amino acids. The CDR3 DNA sequence: TGCAGTGCTAGAGATTCCCCGCCCGGAGGCCGCACAGATACGCAGTATTTT. Translating gives CSARDSPPGGRTDTQYF.

To note about this clonotype: One junction end disagrees with the germline gene, perhaps due to a read error. The rearrangement links TRBV27 to TRBJ2-2; weak D call: TRBD2 (5 bases). The CDR3 is made up of 15 amino acids. Germline values: CDR1 MNHEY, CDR2 SMNVEV (reference sequence). The CDR3 spells CASSLSGLSTGEPFF. CDR3 nucleotides: TGTGCCAGCAGTTTGTCGGGGTTGAGCACCGGGGAGCCGTTTTTT.

The genes are TRBV18 and TRBJ1-1, with no clear D. The CDR3 consists of 13 residues. In germline, CDR1 is KGHSH, CDR2 LQKENI. Deletions cut 6 bases from V and 0 bases from J, with 8 bases between. DNA of the CDR3: TGTGCCAGCTCGGTGGGGATGAACACTGAAGCTTTCTTT. Translated: CASSVGMNTEAFF.

This clonotype was recorded a few times. V gene TRBV20-1 combines with J gene TRBJ2-5; tentatively, D is TRBD2 (5 bases). TRBJ2-7 matches the DNA end more closely, so the J call is doubtful. The CDR3 has 11 amino acids. CDR1 and CDR2 (germline): DFQATT, SNEGSKA (reference sequence). The DNA of the CDR3 is TGCAGTGCCACCTCGGGGTTCGAGCAGTACTTC. It encodes CSATSGFEQYF.

J is TRBJ2-5 and V is TRBV4-1, with D unclear. V dropped 3 bases and J dropped 5 bases, with 13 bases sitting between them. The CDR3 has 14 residues. CDR1 and CDR2 (germline): MGHRA, YSYEKL. CDR3 sequence reads: CASSQHPLAETQYF. In nucleotides, the CDR3 is TGCGCCAGCAGCCAGCATCCCCTGGCGGAGACCCAGTACTTC.

This chain links TRBV5-1 with TRBJ2-1; TRBD2 matches at 10 bases. CDR3 length equals 13 residues. V shed 5 bases and J 7 bases; nucleotides not matched to a gene: 3. The V gene's germline CDR1 is SGHRS and CDR2 YFSETQ. The CDR3, as DNA: TGCGCCAGCAGGGGACTAGCGATTAATGAGCAGTTCTTC. Its protein is CASRGLAINEQFF.

This clonotype has only a few counts. Here the CDR3 reads CASRRQGTNTEAFF. CDR3 bases: TGCGCCAGCAGGAGACAGGGGACAAACACTGAAGCTTTCTTT. V usage is TRBV5-1 and J usage is TRBJ1-1; 8 bases are a match to TRBD1. With 5 bases clipped from V and 2 bases from J, the junction kept 5 bases outside the gene matches. The CDR3 is made up of 14 amino acids. From germline, CDR1 is SGHRS and CDR2 YFSETQ.

This clonotype occurred many times. J is TRBJ2-1 and V is TRBV7-2, with D tentatively TRBD2 (6 bases). Germline loops: CDR1 SGHTA, CDR2 FQGNSA. The CDR3 length is 15 residues. Trimming removed 7 bases from V and 9 bases from J, with 22 bases in between. The CDR3 DNA reads TGTGCCAGCACCACCTCCGGGACTCCCTCAGGTGAGCAGTTCTTC. This gives the protein CASTTSGTPSGEQFF. Combining the CDR3 with reference TRBV7-2 and TRBJ2-1 gives the whole variable domain GAGVSQSPSNKVTEKGKDVELRCDPISGHTALYWYRQSLGQGLEFLIYFQGNSAPDKSGLPSDRFSAERTGGSVSTLTIQRTQQEDSAVYLCASTTSGTPSGEQFFGPGTRLTVL.

This clonotype came up a few times. Sequence at one end of the junction differs from germline and may be a read error. Here the CDR3 DNA reads TGTGCCAACAGTCCCGCATCGTTAGGGAGAAAGGCCGGGGAGCTGTTTTTT. This codes for CANSPASLGRKAGELFF. V and J are TRBV27 and TRBJ2-2; D is perhaps TRBD2 (5 bases). This CDR3 is built from 17 residues. Germline assignment: CDR1 MNHEY and CDR2 SMNVEV (reference sequence).

The V and J genes are TRBV29-1 and TRBJ1-1; D call uncertain. The CDR3 loop spans 13 amino acids. The V end was cut by 3 bases, the J end by 4 bases, with 12 bases between. Germline V gene data show CDR1 as SQVTM and CDR2 as ANQGSEA. CDR3 sequence reads: CSVDRSWGTEAFF. The DNA for the CDR3 is TGCAGCGTTGATAGGTCCTGGGGCACTGAAGCTTTCTTT.